Following are 28 T cell receptor beta chains from one sample sequenced in a study of tumor-infiltrating lymphocytes in glioblastoma multiforme. Multiple V-beta primers and a C-beta primer amplified TCRB from RNA. TCRdb re-called the multiplex PCR reads with MiXCR, one entry per CDR3 protein. The sample holds approximately 12,000 distinct CDR3 sequences; 66% are singletons and the top ten take over 25%. The specimen sequenced was brain tumor tissue. These receptors all come from a male donor with glioblastoma.

As to this clonotype: At one boundary the junction diverges from the germline segment, which might be a read error. The chain carries TRBV7-8 and TRBJ2-3; D is uncertain. This CDR3 is 13 amino acids long. Germline V CDR1 and CDR2: SGHVS, FQNEAQ. Here the CDR3 reads CPSSFGITDTQYF. The CDR3 region has the DNA TGTCCCAGCAGCTTTGGGATCACAGATACGCAGTATTTT.

The gene calls are TRBV11-2 and TRBJ1-3; D ambiguous. Germline CDR1 and CDR2: SGHAT and FQNNGV. The CDR3 runs 16 residues. Trimming took 3 bases from V and 0 from J, leaving 12 bases between them. CDR3 amino acids: CASSFVGSYSGNTIYF. The CDR3 nucleotides are TGTGCCAGCAGCTTCGTAGGCTCCTACTCTGGAAACACCATATATTTT.

This chain connects TRBV20-1 to TRBJ2-1; TRBD1 aligns across 8 bases. This CDR3 contains 13 residues. Germline CDR1 is DFQATT and CDR2 is SNEGSKA (reference sequence). V trimming: 5 bases; J trimming: 6 bases; junction bases outside the gene matches: 6. The chain's CDR3 is CSALDRELNEQFF. CDR3 sequence (DNA): TGCAGTGCTCTGGACAGGGAGCTCAATGAGCAGTTCTTC.

J is TRBJ1-6 and V is TRBV20-1; TRBD1 matches at 9 bases. The germline CDR1 and CDR2 sequences are DFQATT and SNEGSKA (reference sequence). After removal of 6 bases from V and 5 bases from J, the junction contained 5 bases not matched to a gene. There are 14 residues in the CDR3. The CDR3 loop reads CSASTGGDNSPLHF. The CDR3 coding sequence is TGCAGTGCGTCGACAGGGGGAGATAATTCACCCCTCCACTTT.

A note on this clonotype: The conserved phenylalanine or tryptophan is not found at the CDR3 terminus, so this likely reflects a read error. The V and J genes are TRBV29-1 and TRBJ2-3, with D perhaps TRBD1 or TRBD2 (5 bases each). The CDR3 extends over 13 amino acids. Germline assignment: CDR1 SQVTM and CDR2 ANQGSEA. The CDR3 DNA reads as TGCAGGGTTGAAACCGGGGCTGGAGATACTCAGTATTCT. Its protein product is CRVETGAGDTQYS.

This chain links TRBV29-1 with TRBJ2-2, with D possibly matching TRBD2 (6 bases). Trimming removed 3 bases at V and 4 bases at J, with 12 bases between. The CDR3 loop spans 14 amino acids. CDR1 is SQVTM and CDR2 is ANQGSEA in the germline V gene. CDR3 in DNA: TGCAGCGTTGATGGAGGGAGCATCACCGGGGAGCTGTTTTTT. Translated, it gives CSVDGGSITGELFF.

With regard to this clonotype: A read error is likely, as this CDR3 ends without the conserved phenylalanine or tryptophan. The DNA is left out, because the CDR3 cannot be placed on it with certainty; the CDR3 is given as TCRdb lists it. This sequence joins TRBV11-2 and TRBJ2-1; the D call in the table, TRBD2, was not verified against the DNA. Germline CDR1 reads SGHAT; CDR2 reads FQNNGV. The CDR3 spans 13 amino acids, including both terminal residues. CDR3 loop: CASSLDGGNEQFI.

This clonotype was detected only a few times. This chain joins TRBV10-3 and TRBJ1-5; D is ambiguous. V shed 3 bases and J shed 0 bases, with 9 bases lying between them. CDR1 and CDR2 (germline): ENHRY, SYGVKD. There are 15 residues in the CDR3. In DNA, the CDR3 is TGTGCCATCAGTGAAGGGAGAAATAGCAATCAGCCCCAGCATTTT. Its protein product is CAISEGRNSNQPQHF.

Many counts were recorded for this clonotype. The rearrangement uses TRBV20-1 and TRBJ2-1; no clear D gene. The germline V gene has CDR1 DFQATT and CDR2 SNEGSKA (reference sequence). Trimming cost V 3 bases and J 10 bases, with 10 bases left between them. CDR3 length: 11 amino acids. The CDR3 region has the DNA TGCAGTGCTAGCTCACTTCAGGAGCAGTTCTTC. Encoded protein: CSASSLQEQFF.

The chain is built from TRBV5-1 and TRBJ2-3; D is uncertain. The CDR3 runs 12 residues. Trimming stripped 4 bases from V and 6 bases from J, with 9 bases between. CDR1 SGHRS and CDR2 YFSETQ come from the germline V gene. The CDR3: CASSRAADTQYF. The DNA for the CDR3 is TGCGCCAGCAGCCGGGCCGCGGATACGCAGTATTTT.

This clonotype was picked up a small number of times. Its ends do not fully match the called genes, so a read error is possible. V usage is TRBV12-3 or TRBV12-4 and J usage is TRBJ1-1; D is uncertain. The CDR3 totals 15 residues. CDR3 nucleotide sequence: TGTGCCAGCAGTTTAGGTGGGTTTTTAGGCACTGAAGCTCTCTTC. This translates into CASSLGGFLGTEALF.

This clonotype was observed a handful of times. An end of the junction differs from the germline gene, which may be a read error. J is TRBJ2-1 and V is TRBV20-1; D unclear. Germline V gene sequence: CDR1 DFQATT, CDR2 SNEGSKA (reference sequence). The CDR3 covers 11 residues. This CDR3 is CSASFYNEQFF. CDR3 coding DNA: TGCAGTGCTAGCTTCTACAATGAGCAGTTCTTT.

This chain joins TRBV4-2 and TRBJ1-4, with D unresolved. CDR3 length: 14 residues. V dropped 5 bases and J dropped 2 bases, with 9 bases sitting between them. CDR1 and CDR2 (germline): LGHNA, YNFKEQ. Written as DNA, the CDR3 is TGTGCCAGCAGCTCCAGAGTCACTAATGAAAAACTGTTTTTT. Translated: CASSSRVTNEKLFF.

This clonotype was seen only a few times. The chain uses TRBV10-3 and TRBJ2-1; D gene uncertain. The germline CDR1 and CDR2 sequences are ENHRY and SYGVKD. This CDR3 comprises 12 residues. V was cut by 0 bases and J by 10 bases, with 7 bases left in between. The CDR3 DNA reads as TGTGCCATCAGTGAGTCCCCCTACGAGCAGTTCTTC. This gives the protein CAISESPYEQFF.

With respect to this clonotype: The junction and the germline gene differ at one end; a read error may be behind it. The chain links TRBV20-1 to TRBJ2-7, with D possibly matching TRBD1 (6 bases). The CDR3 is 14 amino acids. Germline V lookup: CDR1 DFQATT, CDR2 SNEGSKA (reference sequence). The CDR3 bases are TGCAGTGCTACTGGGACAAGGATATCCTACGAGCAATACTTC. Translated: CSATGTRISYEQYF.

The chain has TRBV11-2 and TRBJ1-1; the match to TRBD1 covers 7 bases. There are 14 residues in the CDR3. The V and J ends lost 5 bases and 6 bases, in that order; junction bases with no gene match: 9. Germline CDR1 is SGHAT and CDR2 is FQNNGV. The CDR3 DNA follows: TGTGCCAGCAGCCCCTCAGGGGGTTCCCCTGAAGCTTTCTTT. Translated, it gives CASSPSGGSPEAFF.

V and J are TRBV4-2 and TRBJ1-2; 11 nucleotides line up with TRBD1. V lost 3 bases and J lost 0; bases outside the gene matches: 9. The CDR3 spans 18 residues. Germline CDR1 and CDR2: LGHNA and YNFKEQ. The CDR3 bases are TGTGCCAGCAGCCATTTGGACAGGGGGCGTCAAGCTAACTATGGCTACACCTTC. Translated, it gives CASSHLDRGRQANYGYTF.

V and J are TRBV28 and TRBJ2-7; no firm D call. Germline CDR1 and CDR2: MDHEN and SYDVKM. V was pared by 7 bases and J by 0 bases, with 16 bases between. The CDR3 extends over 15 amino acids. In nucleotides, the CDR3 is TGTGCCAGCACCACAGTAGAGGCCGGCTCCTACGAGCAGTACTTC. Residues: CASTTVEAGSYEQYF.

This chain connects TRBV20-1 to TRBJ2-3; 8 bases fit TRBD2. The germline V gene encodes CDR1 DFQATT and CDR2 SNEGSKA (reference sequence). V trimming: 4 bases; J trimming: 5 bases; junction bases outside the gene matches: 5. This CDR3 has 13 residues. The chain's CDR3 is CSATVLAGDTQYF. In DNA form, the CDR3 reads TGCAGTGCTACCGTTCTAGCGGGAGATACGCAGTATTTT.

V is TRBV29-1 and J is TRBJ2-3; D is possibly TRBD2 (6 bases). Per the germline V gene, CDR1 is SQVTM and CDR2 is ANQGSEA. The CDR3 has 15 residues. Trimming cost V 3 bases and J 2 bases, with 15 bases left between them. CDR3 in DNA: TGCAGCGTTGATGGGACGCGGGAAGACACAGATACGCAGTATTTT. Its translation is CSVDGTREDTDTQYF.

This chain links TRBV11-2 with TRBJ1-6; 7 positions match TRBD1. CDR1 and CDR2 from the germline V gene are SGHAT and FQNNGV. The CDR3 spans 14 residues. The V and J ends lost 5 bases and 5 bases, in that order; junction bases with no gene match: 3. The CDR3, as DNA: TGTGCCAGCAGCCGACAGGGCGATAATTCACCCCTCCACTTT. It is translated as CASSRQGDNSPLHF.

Concerning this clonotype: The junction does not match germline at one end; this may be a read error. The rearrangement joins TRBV10-3 to TRBJ1-1; tentative D call: TRBD1 (5 bases). Germline loops: CDR1 ENHRY, CDR2 SYGVKD. The CDR3 has 16 residues. The CDR3 DNA is TGTGCCATCAGTCAGTCGAGGACATCCGGAGGCACTGAAGCTTTCTTT. Protein product: CAISQSRTSGGTEAFF.

As to this clonotype: One end of the junction does not line up with germline, which may come from a read error. The V call is TRBV5-1, the J call TRBJ2-3, with TRBD1 as a possible D gene (5 bases). In germline, CDR1 is SGHRS, CDR2 YFSETQ. The CDR3 runs 12 residues. In DNA form, the CDR3 reads TGCGCCAGCAGTCTGGGCACAGGTACGCAGTATTTT. Translating it yields CASSLGTGTQYF.

Judged by abundance, this clonotype is medium-sized. The V and J genes are TRBV10-2 and TRBJ2-2, with TRBD1 identical over 11 bases. Per germline, CDR1 WSHSY and CDR2 SAAADI. V shed 3 bases and J 4 bases; nucleotides not matched to a gene: 4. This CDR3 is built from 16 residues. CDR3 nucleotide sequence: TGCGCCAGCAGTGATGGGGACAGGGGGTTCACCGGGGAGCTGTTTTTT. Protein: CASSDGDRGFTGELFF.

With respect to this clonotype: A read error may account for a junction end that differs from germline. The genes are TRBV12-3 or TRBV12-4 and TRBJ2-7; 7 bases map to TRBD1. This CDR3 contains 12 residues. Here the CDR3 reads CASSYRGYKQYF. The CDR3 DNA follows: TGTGCCAGCAGTTACAGGGGCTACAAGCAGTACTTC.

This clonotype was counted a few times. This chain uses TRBV19 with TRBJ2-2; a possible D gene is TRBD1 (5 bases). Germline V gene lookup returns CDR1 LNHDA and CDR2 SQIVND (reference sequence). The CDR3 runs 13 residues. V lost 10 bases and J 0 bases, leaving 9 bases between the germline ends. The CDR3 DNA follows: TGTGCCACCCCGGACACGAACACCGGGGAGCTGTTTTTT. Its protein product is CATPDTNTGELFF.

The chain is built from TRBV6-1 and TRBJ2-7; D gene ambiguous. CDR3 size: 17 residues. Trimming removed 3 bases at V and 8 bases at J, with 26 bases between. Germline CDR1 reads MNHNS; CDR2 reads SASEGT. This CDR3 is CASSDSGPAAPRKQQYF. CDR3 DNA sequence: TGTGCCAGCAGTGATTCCGGTCCGGCGGCCCCTCGAAAACAGCAGTACTTC.

The CDR3 DNA reads as TGTGCCAGCAGCAGAGGACAGGGGGCGAACACTGAAGCTTTCTTT. It translates to CASSRGQGANTEAFF. This chain joins TRBV5-4 and TRBJ1-1, with 11 bases matching TRBD1. Germline CDR1 reads SGHNT; CDR2 reads YYREEE (reference sequence). The junction had 3 bases not matched to a gene; V was cut back by 4 bases and J by 1 base. There are 15 residues in the CDR3.